This paragraph reports one TCR beta chain. Using immunoSEQ multiplex PCR, the repertoire was profiled, and TCRdb retains in-frame clones only, with some absent. In the table there are 300,000 to 400,000 clones, about 88% of which are singletons. Treatment reported: 15 to 20 received Ad26.COV2.S at low or high dose, single or two shots; roughly five received placebo; per-sample allocation not given. On day 63 after the first injection, vaccine and placebo recipients gave samples. This sample was included in a study of Ad26.COV2.S vaccination and SARS-CoV-2 variants. Study-wide context: Each vaccinee took Ad26.COV2.S intramuscularly, once or twice 56 days apart.

The germline V gene encodes CDR1 SGHDN and CDR2 FVKESK. The CDR3 is 16 residues long. The V gene lost 4 bases and the J gene lost 0 bases, with 12 bases spanning the gap. The chain employs TRBV14 and TRBJ2-2, with D possibly being TRBD2 (6 bases). The sequence was obtained from a person aged 18 to 59 who received the Ad26.COV2.S COVID-19 vaccine or a placebo. Specimen: peripheral blood, collected in a trial of Ad26.COV2.S vaccine versus placebo. DNA for the CDR3: TGTGCCAGCAGCCTACGGACGGGAGCGAACACCGGGGAGCTGTTTTTT. Encoded protein: CASSLRTGANTGELFF. Full variable domain (rest looked up from reference TRBV14 and TRBJ2-2): EAGVTQFPSHSVIEKGQTVTLRCDPISGHDNLYWYRRVMGKEIKFLLHFVKESKQDESGMPNNRFLAERTGGTYSTLKVQPAELEDSGVYFCASSLRTGANTGELFFGEGSRLTVL.